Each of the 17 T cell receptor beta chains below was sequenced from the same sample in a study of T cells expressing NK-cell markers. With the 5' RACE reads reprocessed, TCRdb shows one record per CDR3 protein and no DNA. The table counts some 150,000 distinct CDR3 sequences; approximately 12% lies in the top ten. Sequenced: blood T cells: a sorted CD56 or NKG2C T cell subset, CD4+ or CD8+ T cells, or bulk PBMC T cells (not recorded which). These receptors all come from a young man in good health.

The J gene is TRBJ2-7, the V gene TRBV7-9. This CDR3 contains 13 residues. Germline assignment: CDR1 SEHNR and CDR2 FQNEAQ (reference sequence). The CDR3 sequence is CASSHRMFYEQYF.

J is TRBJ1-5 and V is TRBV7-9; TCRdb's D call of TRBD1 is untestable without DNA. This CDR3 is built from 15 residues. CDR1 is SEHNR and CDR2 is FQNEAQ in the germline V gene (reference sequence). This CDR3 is CASSLGSAADQPQHF. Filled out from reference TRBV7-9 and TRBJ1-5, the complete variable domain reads DTGVSQNPRHKITKRGQNVTFRCDPISEHNRLYWYRQTLGQGPEFLTYFQNEAQLEKSRLLSDRFSAERPKGSFSTLEIQRTEQGDSAMYLCASSLGSAADQPQHFGDGTRLSIL.

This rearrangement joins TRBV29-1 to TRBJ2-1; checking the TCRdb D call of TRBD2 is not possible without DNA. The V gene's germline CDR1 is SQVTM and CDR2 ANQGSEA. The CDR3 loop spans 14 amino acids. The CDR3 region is CSASAGGSYNEQFF.

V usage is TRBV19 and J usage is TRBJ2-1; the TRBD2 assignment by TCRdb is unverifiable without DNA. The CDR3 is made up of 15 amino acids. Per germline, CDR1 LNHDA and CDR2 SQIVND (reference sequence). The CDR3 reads CASSIERGFNNEQFF.

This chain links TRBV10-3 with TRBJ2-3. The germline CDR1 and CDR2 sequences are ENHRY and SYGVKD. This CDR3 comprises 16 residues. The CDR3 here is CAISDRTSGSTDTQYF.

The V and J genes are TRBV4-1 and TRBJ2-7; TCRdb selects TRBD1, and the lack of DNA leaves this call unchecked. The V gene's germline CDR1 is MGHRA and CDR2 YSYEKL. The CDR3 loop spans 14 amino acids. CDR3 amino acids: CASSLAGKGYEQYF.

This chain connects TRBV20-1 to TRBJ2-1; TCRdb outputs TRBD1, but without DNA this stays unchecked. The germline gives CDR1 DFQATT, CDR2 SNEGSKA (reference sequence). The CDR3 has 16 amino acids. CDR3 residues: CSARPRQGSSYNEQFF.

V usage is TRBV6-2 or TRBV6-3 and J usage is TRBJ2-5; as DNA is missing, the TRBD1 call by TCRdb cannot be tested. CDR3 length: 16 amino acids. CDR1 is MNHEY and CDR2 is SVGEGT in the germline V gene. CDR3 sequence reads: CASTLQGAKDRETQYF.

The CDR3 sequence: CASSQDLGLGGDTQYF. This rearrangement joins TRBV4-3 to TRBJ2-3; TCRdb picks TRBD1, but there is no DNA to check that call. From germline, CDR1 is LGHNA and CDR2 YSLEER. The CDR3 covers 16 residues.

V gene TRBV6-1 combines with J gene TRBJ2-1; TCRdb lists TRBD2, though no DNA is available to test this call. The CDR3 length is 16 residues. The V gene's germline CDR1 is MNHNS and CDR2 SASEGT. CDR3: CASSESGLAVYNEQFF.

CDR3: CASSVRAGYNEQFF. V and J are TRBV3-1 and TRBJ2-1; TCRdb outputs TRBD1, but without DNA this stays unchecked. This CDR3 is 14 amino acids long. Germline CDR1 LGHDT, CDR2 YNNKEL (reference sequence).

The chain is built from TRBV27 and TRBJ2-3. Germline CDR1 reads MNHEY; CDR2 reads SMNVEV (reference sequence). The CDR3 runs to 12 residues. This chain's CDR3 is CASSQGADTQYF.

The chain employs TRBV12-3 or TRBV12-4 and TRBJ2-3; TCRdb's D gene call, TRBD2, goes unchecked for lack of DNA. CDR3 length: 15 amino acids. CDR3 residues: CASSPSAGGTDTQYF.

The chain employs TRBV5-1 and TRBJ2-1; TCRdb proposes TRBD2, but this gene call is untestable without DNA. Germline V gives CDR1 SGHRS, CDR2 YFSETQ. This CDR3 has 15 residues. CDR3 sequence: CASSYETSRGNEQFF.

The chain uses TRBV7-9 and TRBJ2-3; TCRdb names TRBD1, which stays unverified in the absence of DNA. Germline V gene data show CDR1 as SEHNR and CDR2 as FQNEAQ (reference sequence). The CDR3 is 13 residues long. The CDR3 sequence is CASSSPVFGTQYF. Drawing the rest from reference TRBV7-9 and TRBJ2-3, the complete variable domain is DTGVSQNPRHKITKRGQNVTFRCDPISEHNRLYWYRQTLGQGPEFLTYFQNEAQLEKSRLLSDRFSAERPKGSFSTLEIQRTEQGDSAMYLCASSSPVFGTQYFGPGTRLTVL.

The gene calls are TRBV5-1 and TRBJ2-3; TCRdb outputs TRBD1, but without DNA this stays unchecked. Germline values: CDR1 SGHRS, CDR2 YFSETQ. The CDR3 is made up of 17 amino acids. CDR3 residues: CASSDWTGDTTTDTQYF.

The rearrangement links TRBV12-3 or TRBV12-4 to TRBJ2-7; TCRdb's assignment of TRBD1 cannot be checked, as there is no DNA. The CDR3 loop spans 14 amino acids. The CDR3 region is CASSPGTEYYEQYF.